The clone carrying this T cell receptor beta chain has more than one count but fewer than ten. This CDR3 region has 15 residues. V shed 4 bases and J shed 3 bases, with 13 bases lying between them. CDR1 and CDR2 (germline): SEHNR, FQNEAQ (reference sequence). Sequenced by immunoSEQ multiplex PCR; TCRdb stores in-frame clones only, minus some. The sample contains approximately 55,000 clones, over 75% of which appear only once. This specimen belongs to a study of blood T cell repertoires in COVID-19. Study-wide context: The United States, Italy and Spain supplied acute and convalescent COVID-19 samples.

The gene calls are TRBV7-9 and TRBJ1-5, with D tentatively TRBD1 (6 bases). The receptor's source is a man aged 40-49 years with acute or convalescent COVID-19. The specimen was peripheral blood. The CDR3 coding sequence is TGTGCCAGCAGCTGGATAGGGGGTCCCAATCAGCCCCAGCATTTT. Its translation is CASSWIGGPNQPQHF.